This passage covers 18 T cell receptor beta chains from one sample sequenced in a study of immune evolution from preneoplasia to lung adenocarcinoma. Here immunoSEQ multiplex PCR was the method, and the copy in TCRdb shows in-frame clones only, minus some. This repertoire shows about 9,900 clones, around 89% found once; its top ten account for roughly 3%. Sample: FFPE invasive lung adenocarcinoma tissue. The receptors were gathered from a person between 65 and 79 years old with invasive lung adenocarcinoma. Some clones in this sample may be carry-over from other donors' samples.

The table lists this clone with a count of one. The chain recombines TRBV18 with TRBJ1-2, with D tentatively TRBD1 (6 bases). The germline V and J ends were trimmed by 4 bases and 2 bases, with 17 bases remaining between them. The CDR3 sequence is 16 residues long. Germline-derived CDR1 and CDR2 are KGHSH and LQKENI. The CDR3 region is CASSRVTQGSNYGYTF. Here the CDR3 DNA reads TGTGCCAGCTCACGGGTGACACAGGGCTCCAACTATGGCTACACCTTC.

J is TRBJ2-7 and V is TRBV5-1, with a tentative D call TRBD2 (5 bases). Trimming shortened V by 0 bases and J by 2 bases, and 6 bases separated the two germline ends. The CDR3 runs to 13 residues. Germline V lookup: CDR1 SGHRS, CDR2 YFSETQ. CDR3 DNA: TGCGCCAGCAGCTTGGACGGGACCTACGAGCAGTACTTC. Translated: CASSLDGTYEQYF.

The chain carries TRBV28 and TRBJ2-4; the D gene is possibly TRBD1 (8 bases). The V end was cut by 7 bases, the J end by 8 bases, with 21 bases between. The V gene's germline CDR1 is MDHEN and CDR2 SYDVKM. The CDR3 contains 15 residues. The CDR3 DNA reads TGTGCCAGCAACAGGGGGGGGGCCGGAGTAGACATTCAGTACTTC. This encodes CASNRGGAGVDIQYF. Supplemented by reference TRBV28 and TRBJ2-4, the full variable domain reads DVKVTQSSRYLVKRTGEKVFLECVQDMDHENMFWYRQDPGLGLRLIYFSYDVKMKEKGDIPEGYSVSREKKERFSLILESASTNQTSMYLCASNRGGAGVDIQYFGAGTRLSVL.

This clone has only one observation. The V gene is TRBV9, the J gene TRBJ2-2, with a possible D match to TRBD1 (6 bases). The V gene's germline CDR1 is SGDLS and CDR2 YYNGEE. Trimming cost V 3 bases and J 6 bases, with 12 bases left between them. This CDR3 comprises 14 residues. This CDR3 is CASSDNRVPGELFF. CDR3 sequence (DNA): TGTGCCAGCAGCGATAACAGGGTGCCCGGGGAGCTGTTTTTT.

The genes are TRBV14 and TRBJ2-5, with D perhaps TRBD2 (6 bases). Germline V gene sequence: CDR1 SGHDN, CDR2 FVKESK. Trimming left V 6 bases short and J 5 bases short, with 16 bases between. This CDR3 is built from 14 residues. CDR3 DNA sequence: TGTGCCAGCAGGGGCGGGGATACTCTCGAGACCCAGTACTTC. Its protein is CASRGGDTLETQYF.

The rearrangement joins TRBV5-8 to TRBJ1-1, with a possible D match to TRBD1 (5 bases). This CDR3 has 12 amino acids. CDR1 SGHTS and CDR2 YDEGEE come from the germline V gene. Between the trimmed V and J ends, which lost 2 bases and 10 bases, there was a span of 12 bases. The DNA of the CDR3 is TGTGCCAGCAGCTTTTCAGGGCGTGTAGCTTTCTTT. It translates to CASSFSGRVAFF.

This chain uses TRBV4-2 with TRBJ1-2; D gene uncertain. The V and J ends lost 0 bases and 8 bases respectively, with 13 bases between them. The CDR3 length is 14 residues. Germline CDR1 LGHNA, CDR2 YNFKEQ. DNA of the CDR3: TGTGCCAGCAGCCAAGACCCCGTTGGGAGCGGCTACACCTTC. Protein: CASSQDPVGSGYTF.

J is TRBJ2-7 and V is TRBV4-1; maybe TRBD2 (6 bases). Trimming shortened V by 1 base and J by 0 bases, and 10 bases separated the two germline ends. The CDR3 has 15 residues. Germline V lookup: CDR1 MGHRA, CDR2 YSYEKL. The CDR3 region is CASSQAWGVSYEQYF. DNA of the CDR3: TGCGCCAGCAGCCAAGCCTGGGGGGTCTCCTACGAGCAGTACTTC.

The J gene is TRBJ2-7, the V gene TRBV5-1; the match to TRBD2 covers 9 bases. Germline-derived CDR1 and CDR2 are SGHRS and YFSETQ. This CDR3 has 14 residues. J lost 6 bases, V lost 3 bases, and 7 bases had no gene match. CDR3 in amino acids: CASSSIAGAGEQYF. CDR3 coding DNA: TGCGCCAGCAGCTCCATAGCGGGGGCGGGCGAGCAGTACTTC.

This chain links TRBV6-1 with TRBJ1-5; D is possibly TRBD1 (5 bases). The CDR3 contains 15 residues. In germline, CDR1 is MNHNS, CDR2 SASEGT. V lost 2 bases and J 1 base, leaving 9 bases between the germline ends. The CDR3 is CASSEWGFSNQPQHF. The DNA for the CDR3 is TGTGCCAGCAGTGAATGGGGGTTCAGCAATCAGCCCCAGCATTTT.

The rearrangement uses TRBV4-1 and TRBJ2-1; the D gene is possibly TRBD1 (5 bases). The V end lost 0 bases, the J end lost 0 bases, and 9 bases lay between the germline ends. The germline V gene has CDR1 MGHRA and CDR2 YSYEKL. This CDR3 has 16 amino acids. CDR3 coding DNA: TGCGCCAGCAGCCAAGATCTTCAGGGCTCCTACAATGAGCAGTTCTTC. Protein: CASSQDLQGSYNEQFF.

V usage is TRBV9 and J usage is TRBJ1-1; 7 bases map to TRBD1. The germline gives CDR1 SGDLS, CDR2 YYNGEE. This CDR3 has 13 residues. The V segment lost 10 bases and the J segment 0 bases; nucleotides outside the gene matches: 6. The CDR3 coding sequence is TGTGCCGGATCCAGGGGGTTGAACACTGAAGCTTTCTTT. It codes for CAGSRGLNTEAFF.

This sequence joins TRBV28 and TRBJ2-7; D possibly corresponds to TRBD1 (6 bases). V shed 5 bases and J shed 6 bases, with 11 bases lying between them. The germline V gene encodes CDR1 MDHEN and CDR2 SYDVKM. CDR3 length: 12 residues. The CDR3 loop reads CASSPRGSEQYF. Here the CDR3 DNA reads TGTGCCAGCAGTCCCAGGGGTTCCGAGCAGTACTTC.

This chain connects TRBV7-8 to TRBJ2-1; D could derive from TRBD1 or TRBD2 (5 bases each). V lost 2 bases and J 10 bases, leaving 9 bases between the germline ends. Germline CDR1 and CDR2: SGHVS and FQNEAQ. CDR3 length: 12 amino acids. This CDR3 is CASSLMGVEQFF. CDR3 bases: TGTGCCAGCAGCTTAATGGGGGTGGAGCAGTTCTTC.

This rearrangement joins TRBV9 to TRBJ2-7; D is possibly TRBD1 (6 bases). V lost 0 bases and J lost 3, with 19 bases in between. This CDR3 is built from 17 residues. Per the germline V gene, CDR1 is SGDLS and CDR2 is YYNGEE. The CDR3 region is CASSVDTGQGILYEQYF. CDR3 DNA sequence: TGTGCCAGCAGCGTAGATACAGGGCAAGGTATCCTCTACGAGCAGTACTTC. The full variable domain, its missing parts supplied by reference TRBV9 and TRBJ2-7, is DSGVTQTPKHLITATGQRVTLRCSPRSGDLSVYWYQQSLDQGLQFLIQYYNGEERAKGNILERFSAQQFPDLHSELNLSSLELGDSALYFCASSVDTGQGILYEQYFGPGTRLTVT.

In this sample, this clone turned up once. The CDR3 region is CASSDDYNLDTQYF. CDR3 nucleotide sequence: TGTGCCAGCAGTGACGACTACAATTTAGATACGCAGTATTTT. V and J are TRBV6-1 and TRBJ2-3; a possible D gene is TRBD2 (5 bases). V lost 3 bases and J lost 5, with 12 bases in between. CDR1 is MNHNS and CDR2 is SASEGT in the germline V gene. The CDR3 contains 14 residues.

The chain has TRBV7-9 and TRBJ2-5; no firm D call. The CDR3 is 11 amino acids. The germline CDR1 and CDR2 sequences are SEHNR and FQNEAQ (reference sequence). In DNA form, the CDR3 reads TGTGCGGAGAGTAGAGGAGAGACCCAGTACTTC. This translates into CAESRGETQYF.

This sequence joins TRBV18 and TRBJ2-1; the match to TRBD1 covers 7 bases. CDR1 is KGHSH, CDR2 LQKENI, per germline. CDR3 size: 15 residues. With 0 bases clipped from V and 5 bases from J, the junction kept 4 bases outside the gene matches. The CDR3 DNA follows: TGTGCCAGCTCACCACCTCGACAGGGAAACAATGAGCAGTTCTTC. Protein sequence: CASSPPRQGNNEQFF.